This TCR beta chain is from a study of blood T cell repertoires in COVID-19. Study as a whole: Acute and convalescent COVID-19 samples came from the United States, Italy and Spain.

Under the authors' procedure: Counts of nucleated cells, estimated from reference gene primer amplification, were obtained. Clones were read by immunoSEQ multiplex PCR, and TCRdb kept only the in-frame ones, dropping some. V and J calls and clone size are those listed in that table; D and trimming were worked out from the DNA. The sample contains 90,000 or so clones, 72% of which appear only once. Germline CDR1 SGHRS, CDR2 YFSETQ. Trimming pared 0 bases from V and 5 bases from J, leaving 9 bases between. This CDR3 region has 13 residues. The gene calls are TRBV5-1 and TRBJ2-7, with a weak D call TRBD1 (6 bases). Sequencing was performed on peripheral blood. This receptor was obtained from a woman between 55 and 75 years old in a cohort sampled during active or convalescent COVID-19. Here the CDR3 reads CASSLDRAHEQYF. The DNA of the CDR3 is TGCGCCAGCAGCTTGGACAGGGCCCACGAGCAGTACTTC.